The 27 T cell receptor beta chains listed next were all sequenced from one sample in a study of cytomegalovirus exposure and HLA in healthy donors. The PCR employed 60 Vbeta primers together with 13 Jbeta primers. Sequenced by immunoSEQ multiplex PCR; TCRdb stores in-frame clones only, minus some. The sample has approximately 90,000 clones, 65% to 80% seen once. The sequencing input was PBMCs. These receptors were taken from a woman between 45 and 60 years old in good health and CMV-seropositive.

This chain connects TRBV2 to TRBJ1-2; 11 bases agree with TRBD1. J gave up 8 bases and V 4 bases, and 9 bases lay outside the gene matches. Germline V CDR1 and CDR2: SNHLY, FYNNEI. The CDR3 covers 15 residues. CDR3 bases: TGTGCCAGCAGTGCTTTGGACAGGGGGCGTTGGGGCTACACCTTC. Amino acid sequence: CASSALDRGRWGYTF.

This chain uses TRBV5-6 with TRBJ2-3, with TRBD2 matching over 13 bases. Germline values: CDR1 SGHDT, CDR2 YYEEEE. This CDR3 is 16 amino acids long. The V segment lost 2 bases and the J segment 10 bases; nucleotides outside the gene matches: 10. The CDR3 DNA reads as TGTGCCAGCAGCTTTATAGGCACTAGCGGGGGGGAGGCGCAGTATTTT. Protein product: CASSFIGTSGGEAQYF.

This clone was seen a handful of times. The V call is TRBV11-2, the J call TRBJ2-7, with D perhaps matching TRBD2 (5 bases). Germline CDR1 and CDR2: SGHAT and FQNNGV. This CDR3 is 12 amino acids long. The V gene lost 1 base and the J gene lost 5 bases, with 6 bases spanning the gap. The CDR3 region is CASSLARDEQYF. The CDR3 bases are TGTGCCAGCAGCTTAGCGCGGGACGAGCAGTACTTC.

The CDR3 spells CASSFRQGGEQYF. Here the CDR3 DNA reads TGTGCCAGCAGCTTCCGACAGGGGGGGGAGCAGTACTTC. The rearrangement links TRBV9 to TRBJ2-7; TRBD1 agrees at 9 bases. Trimming cost V 4 bases and J 7 bases; bases outside gene matches: 6. CDR3 length equals 13 residues. CDR1 and CDR2 from the germline V gene are SGDLS and YYNGEE.

The V call is TRBV7-2, the J call TRBJ2-2; TRBD1 matches 7 bases. The CDR3 length is 16 residues. In germline, CDR1 is SGHTA, CDR2 FQGNSA. Losses at the gene ends were 2 bases for V and 0 bases for J; bases not matched to a gene: 3. CDR3 sequence reads: CASSLSGTANTGELFF. In nucleotides, the CDR3 is TGTGCCAGCAGCTTATCCGGGACAGCGAACACCGGGGAGCTGTTTTTT. The variable domain in full, with the rest retrieved from reference TRBV7-2 and TRBJ2-2, is GAGVSQSPSNKVTEKGKDVELRCDPISGHTALYWYRQSLGQGLEFLIYFQGNSAPDKSGLPSDRFSAERTGGSVSTLTIQRTQQEDSAVYLCASSLSGTANTGELFFGEGSRLTVL.

The genes are TRBV11-2 and TRBJ2-1; 9 bases fit TRBD2. The germline CDR1 and CDR2 sequences are SGHAT and FQNNGV. This CDR3 region has 14 residues. V gave up 9 bases and J gave up 7 bases; unmatched junction bases: 10. The CDR3 is CASSPSGRWNEQFF. As DNA, the CDR3 is TGTGCCAGTTCCCCAAGCGGGAGGTGGAATGAGCAGTTCTTC.

The V gene is TRBV18, the J gene TRBJ1-1; possible D gene TRBD1, 5 bases. CDR1 is KGHSH and CDR2 is LQKENI in the germline V gene. CDR3 length: 15 residues. Trimming removed 1 base at V and 4 bases at J, with 13 bases between. This CDR3 reads CASSPLLQGSTEAFF. CDR3 nucleotide sequence: TGTGCCAGCTCACCACTTCTTCAGGGTAGCACTGAAGCTTTCTTT.

This clone was recorded a few times. V gene TRBV28 combines with J gene TRBJ1-2; 9 positions agree with TRBD1. Looked up from germline, CDR1 is MDHEN and CDR2 is SYDVKM. This CDR3 contains 14 residues. V trimming: 6 bases; J trimming: 4 bases; junction bases outside the gene matches: 6. As DNA, the CDR3 is TGTGCCAGCAGCCCAACAGGGGGCCCCTATGGCTACACCTTC. The encoded protein is CASSPTGGPYGYTF.

The chain employs TRBV7-2 and TRBJ2-2, with D possibly being TRBD2 (6 bases). Trimming stripped 5 bases from V and 7 bases from J, with 20 bases between. Germline V gene data show CDR1 as SGHTA and CDR2 as FQGNSA. There are 16 residues in the CDR3. The CDR3 sequence is CASSLQHTGTFGELFF. CDR3 coding DNA: TGTGCCAGCAGCCTGCAACACACCGGGACTTTCGGGGAGCTGTTTTTT. Complete variable domain (other parts from reference TRBV7-2 and TRBJ2-2): GAGVSQSPSNKVTEKGKDVELRCDPISGHTALYWYRQSLGQGLEFLIYFQGNSAPDKSGLPSDRFSAERTGGSVSTLTIQRTQQEDSAVYLCASSLQHTGTFGELFFGEGSRLTVL.

The CDR3 spells CASSPGTGGLHPDEQYF. CDR3 sequence (DNA): TGTGCCAGCAGCCCCGGGACAGGGGGGCTACATCCCGACGAGCAGTACTTC. V gene TRBV5-4 combines with J gene TRBJ2-7; 11 bases match TRBD1. CDR1 and CDR2 from the germline V gene are SGHNT and YYREEE (reference sequence). This CDR3 is 17 amino acids long. The trim removed 4 bases at V and 5 bases at J, leaving 14 bases unmatched.

This clone was recorded a few times. V and J are TRBV28 and TRBJ2-1; D is perhaps TRBD1 (5 bases). In germline, CDR1 is MDHEN, CDR2 SYDVKM. The CDR3 contains 14 residues. Trimming took 6 bases from V and 8 from J, leaving 17 bases between them. DNA for the CDR3: TGTGCCAGCAGAGATAGGGGTGGGGCGGATGAGCAGTTCTTC. Its translation is CASRDRGGADEQFF. The full variable domain, its missing parts supplied by reference TRBV28 and TRBJ2-1, is DVKVTQSSRYLVKRTGEKVFLECVQDMDHENMFWYRQDPGLGLRLIYFSYDVKMKEKGDIPEGYSVSREKKERFSLILESASTNQTSMYLCASRDRGGADEQFFGPGTRLTVL.

This clone came up once. CDR3 protein: CASSLASTGWLLNTEAFF. CDR3 DNA sequence: TGTGCCAGCAGCTTAGCCTCGACAGGGTGGCTTCTGAACACTGAAGCTTTCTTT. This chain uses TRBV11-2 with TRBJ1-1; TRBD1 matches at 7 bases. Unmatched junction bases numbered 11, after V lost 1 base and J lost 0 bases. This CDR3 region has 18 residues. Germline lookup yields CDR1 SGHAT and CDR2 FQNNGV.

The chain has TRBV7-6 and TRBJ2-2, with 7 bases identical to TRBD1. V shed 7 bases, J shed 5 bases, and the junction held 7 bases outside the gene matches. The CDR3 consists of 14 residues. Germline CDR1 is SGHVS and CDR2 is FNYEAQ. CDR3: CASIDRVATGELFF. As DNA, the CDR3 is TGTGCCAGCATTGACAGGGTGGCGACCGGGGAGCTGTTTTTT.

V gene TRBV2 combines with J gene TRBJ2-7; D is unclear. V shed 4 bases and J shed 1 base, with 5 bases lying between them. Per the germline V gene, CDR1 is SNHLY and CDR2 is FYNNEI. The CDR3 runs to 12 residues. The CDR3 bases are TGTGCCAGCAGTGGCGTTTCCTACGAGCAGTACTTC. It encodes CASSGVSYEQYF.

The chain couples TRBV5-1 to TRBJ2-3, with 13 bases that match TRBD2. Trimming at V came to 4 bases and at J to 6 bases, leaving 20 bases not matched to a gene. Germline assignment: CDR1 SGHRS and CDR2 YFSETQ. This CDR3 region has 20 residues. DNA for the CDR3: TGCGCCAGCAGCCTCCACCGGGGGACTCGGACTAGCGGGAGAACGGATACGCAGTATTTT. This gives the protein CASSLHRGTRTSGRTDTQYF.

V and J are TRBV11-2 and TRBJ1-5; 9 nucleotides line up with TRBD1. Germline V gene lookup returns CDR1 SGHAT and CDR2 FQNNGV. V lost 4 bases and J lost 6; bases outside the gene matches: 4. The CDR3 has 14 amino acids. CDR3: CASSSGQGGQPQHF. The CDR3 nucleotides are TGTGCCAGCAGCTCGGGACAGGGTGGTCAGCCCCAGCATTTT.

This clone came up once. The CDR3 sequence: CAISDQASGNNEQFF. The CDR3 DNA reads as TGTGCCATCAGTGACCAGGCTAGCGGTAACAATGAGCAGTTCTTC. This chain joins TRBV10-3 and TRBJ2-1; 7 bases are shared with TRBD2. The J segment lost 5 bases and the V segment lost 3 bases, leaving 7 bases of the junction unmatched. This CDR3 has 15 amino acids. Germline-derived CDR1 and CDR2 are ENHRY and SYGVKD.

This chain links TRBV6-1 with TRBJ1-2; 7 bases agree with TRBD1. Germline V gives CDR1 MNHNS, CDR2 SASEGT. V dropped 6 bases and J dropped 2; count of bases not matched to a gene: 6. This CDR3 is built from 14 residues. The DNA for the CDR3 is TGTGCCAGCAGCCCCCGGGACAGCAACTATGGCTACACCTTC. It yields the protein CASSPRDSNYGYTF.

This sequence joins TRBV12-5 and TRBJ2-1; D uncertain. CDR1 is LGHNT and CDR2 is FRNRAP in the germline V gene. The CDR3 is made up of 11 amino acids. V was pared by 5 bases and J by 6 bases, with 5 bases between. Written as DNA, the CDR3 is TGTGCTAGTGGTAGCACCAATGAGCAGTTCTTC. The encoded protein is CASGSTNEQFF. Filled out from reference TRBV12-5 and TRBJ2-1, the complete variable domain reads DARVTQTPRHKVTEMGQEVTMRCQPILGHNTVFWYRQTMMQGLELLAYFRNRAPLDDSGMPKDRFSAEMPDATLATLKIQPSEPRDSAVYFCASGSTNEQFFGPGTRLTVL.

This rearrangement joins TRBV19 to TRBJ2-1, with 11 bases matching TRBD2. V lost 3 bases to trimming and J lost 0 bases; unmatched junction nucleotides: 4. Germline-derived CDR1 and CDR2 are LNHDA and SQIVND (reference sequence). This CDR3 has 17 amino acids. The CDR3 DNA reads TGTGCCAGTAGTATTGGGACTAGCGGCTCCTCCTACAATGAGCAGTTCTTC. Amino acids: CASSIGTSGSSYNEQFF.

This chain links TRBV5-4 with TRBJ1-1; TRBD1 aligns across 7 bases. This CDR3 contains 15 residues. Germline values: CDR1 SGHNT, CDR2 YYREEE (reference sequence). With 5 bases clipped from V and 5 bases from J, the junction kept 12 bases outside the gene matches. CDR3 residues: CASRIFEGARTEAFF. In DNA form, the CDR3 reads TGTGCCAGCAGGATCTTTGAGGGGGCGAGAACTGAAGCTTTCTTT.

The gene calls are TRBV28 and TRBJ2-5; 11 bases fit TRBD2. J was trimmed by 4 bases and V by 6 bases; bases with no gene match: 7. This CDR3 region has 15 residues. Germline V gene sequence: CDR1 MDHEN, CDR2 SYDVKM. The CDR3 nucleotides are TGTGCCAGCAGAATAGCGGGAGGGGGCGGAGAGACCCAGTACTTC. Translating it yields CASRIAGGGGETQYF.

This clone has just one count. The chain links TRBV29-1 to TRBJ1-3; maybe TRBD1 (6 bases). Germline V lookup: CDR1 SQVTM, CDR2 ANQGSEA. This CDR3 has 15 amino acids. The V end was cut by 7 bases, the J end by 4 bases, with 20 bases between. CDR3 loop: CSAKRGGLTGNTIYF. CDR3 DNA: TGCAGCGCCAAGCGGGGGGGCTTAACGGGAAACACCATATATTTT. The whole variable domain, remainder taken from reference TRBV29-1 and TRBJ1-3, is SAVISQKPSRDICQRGTSLTIQCQVDSQVTMMFWYRQQPGQSLTLIATANQGSEATYESGFVIDKFPISRPNLTFSTLTVSNMSPEDSSIYLCSAKRGGLTGNTIYFGEGSWLTVV.

The rearrangement links TRBV7-3 to TRBJ2-5, with TRBD1 as a possible D gene (6 bases). This CDR3 has 17 residues. Trimming shortened V by 2 bases and J by 2 bases, and 18 bases separated the two germline ends. Germline V gives CDR1 SGHTA, CDR2 FQGTGA. As DNA, the CDR3 is TGTGCCAGCAGCTTAGGCGGCAGGGGCAGAAGGCAAGAGACCCAGTACTTC. As protein: CASSLGGRGRRQETQYF. The full variable domain, rest sourced from reference TRBV7-3 and TRBJ2-5, is GAGVSQTPSNKVTEKGKYVELRCDPISGHTALYWYRQSLGQGPEFLIYFQGTGAADDSGLPNDRFFAVRPEGSVSTLKIQRTERGDSAVYLCASSLGGRGRRQETQYFGPGTRLLVL.

The CDR3 DNA reads as TGTGCCAGCAGTTTGCAGGCCTTCTATGGCTACACCTTC. It is translated as CASSLQAFYGYTF. The V gene is TRBV28, the J gene TRBJ1-2; D gene unclear. Trimming removed 3 bases from V and 4 bases from J, with 9 bases in between. The CDR3 spans 13 residues. Germline loops: CDR1 MDHEN, CDR2 SYDVKM.

This chain uses TRBV7-2 with TRBJ2-7; 10 bases line up with TRBD1. The V segment lost 1 base and the J segment 9 bases; nucleotides outside the gene matches: 9. Looked up from germline, CDR1 is SGHTA and CDR2 is FQGNSA. This CDR3 comprises 15 residues. CDR3 protein: CASSLGGQGIRGQYF. The CDR3 bases are TGTGCCAGCAGCTTAGGGGGACAGGGGATTCGGGGGCAGTACTTC.

CDR3 bases: TGTGCCAGCAGCTCGGACAGAAGGGGCTCTGACTATGGCTACACCTTC. Its translation: CASSSDRRGSDYGYTF. The V and J genes are TRBV5-4 and TRBJ1-2; D might be TRBD1 (6 bases). CDR3 length: 16 amino acids. The germline V and J ends were trimmed by 3 bases and 3 bases, with 18 bases remaining between them. Looked up from germline, CDR1 is SGHNT and CDR2 is YYREEE (reference sequence).